This note documents a single T cell receptor beta chain sequence. The antigen is unknown. Germline V gene data show CDR1 as SGHTA and CDR2 as FQGNSA. Trimming took 5 bases from V and 0 from J; bases not matched to a gene: 10. CDR3 length: 19 amino acids. This sample is drawn from a study of cytomegalovirus exposure and HLA in healthy donors. Whole-study findings and limits: Most sequenced TCRs were rare (though some public TCRs occurred in many donors). Donor immune exposure was known only as CMV serostatus. According to a later analysis, donors in an Asian-associated ancestry cluster reportedly had fewer N-insertions than the approximately 620-donor mean.

PCR was performed using 60 Vbeta and 13 Jbeta primers. Clones were sequenced by immunoSEQ multiplex PCR, and TCRdb holds only the in-frame ones, with some missing. Here the sample table reports roughly 110,000 clones. Sequenced input: PBMCs. V and J are TRBV7-2 and TRBJ1-6, with 10 bases fitting TRBD1. This receptor was taken from a man aged 35 to 55 in good health and CMV-seropositive. CDR3: CASSPDRGFFSSYNSPLHF. In DNA, the CDR3 is TGTGCCAGCAGCCCGGACAGGGGGTTTTTTAGCTCCTATAATTCACCCCTCCACTTT. The complete variable domain, with remaining parts taken from reference TRBV7-2 and TRBJ1-6, reads GAGVSQSPSNKVTEKGKDVELRCDPISGHTALYWYRQSLGQGLEFLIYFQGNSAPDKSGLPSDRFSAERTGGSVSTLTIQRTQQEDSAVYLCASSPDRGFFSSYNSPLHFGNGTRLTVT.